This T cell receptor (beta chain) was retrieved from a study of T-cell reconstitution after alpha-beta-depleted transplantation in children. Study-level results: For some patients, TCRbeta diversity was high at day 60 because of recipient T cells and thymic progenitors that survived. Newly generated T cells supplied most T-cell counts and diversity one year post-transplant. Expanded clones from the graft, numbering several hundred, reportedly supplied alpha-beta T cells about two months after transplant.

This clonotype was counted at least ten times. The antigen is unknown. Unique molecular identifiers were incorporated during preparation of the TCRbeta library. TCRdb fed the PCR reads into MiXCR, producing one record per CDR3 protein. The table lists more than 500,000 distinct CDR3 sequences, 9.5% to 12% of them singletons. In germline, CDR1 is MNHEY, CDR2 SMNVEV (reference sequence). There are 13 residues in the CDR3. The ends lost 5 bases at V and 3 bases at J; junction bases unmatched: 0. The TCR comes from a female patient between 2 and 10 years old who had a stem cell transplant for aplastic anemia, so the T cells may come from the graft donor. The input for sequencing was PBMCs, mostly from graft donor cells, taken 180 days after TCRalphabeta/CD19-depleted stem cell transplant. V usage is TRBV27 and J usage is TRBJ1-1; 10 nucleotides line up with TRBD1. In nucleotides, the CDR3 is TGTGCCAGCAGTGGACAGGGGGACACTGAAGCTTTCTTT. This translates into CASSGQGDTEAFF.